The entry below describes one T cell receptor beta chain. As yet, its antigen is unknown. This record belongs to a study of cytomegalovirus exposure and HLA in healthy donors. Across the whole study: Prior work identified under 130 million unique TCR beta sequences in some 180 million T cells.

General study findings and limits: Later genetic work tied a missense DCLRE1C variant to beta-chain V and J trimming. For most TCR beta V segments, an earlier analysis put the productive rate at about 87% or about 30% of the time.

The CDR3 runs 17 residues. The V gene lost 1 base and the J gene lost 4 bases, with 17 bases spanning the gap. Germline V gives CDR1 LGHNA, CDR2 YNFKEQ. The PCR contained 60 Vbeta and 13 Jbeta primers. Clones were sequenced by immunoSEQ multiplex PCR, and TCRdb holds only the in-frame ones, with some missing. The repertoire includes around 84,000 clones, around 73% of them detected once, and about 3% sits in the top ten. The sequencing sample was made of PBMCs. This sequence joins TRBV4-2 and TRBJ2-1, with D perhaps TRBD2 (7 bases). This TCR came from a man aged 45-60 years in good health and CMV-seronegative. The DNA of the CDR3 is TGTGCCAGCAGCCAAGCATACCGGGGGGCTGAATACAATGAGCAGTTCTTC. Residues: CASSQAYRGAEYNEQFF.